This TCR beta chain was sequenced for a study of OX40 agonist ivuxolimab in advanced cancers. Study background: From about 20 to 80 years was the age range, with a mean of roughly 59 years, and 65% to 90% were male. Study-wide results and limits: Fewer expanded clones were found on average in CD4+ than in CD8+ T cells.

Some clones are missing from TCRdb's copy, which holds only in-frame ones; the method was immunoSEQ multiplex PCR. The top ten hold roughly 2% of the sample, which has roughly 70,000 clones, roughly 90% seen once. With autoimmune disease history or systemic immunosuppression, patients were excluded. In the case of this clone: The target antigen is unknown.

The V end was cut by 0 bases, the J end by 4 bases, with 6 bases between. The CDR3 extends over 13 amino acids. Per germline, CDR1 SGHTA and CDR2 FQGTGA. This chain uses TRBV7-3 with TRBJ1-1; D remains unclear. The source material was CD4+ or CD8+ T cells sorted from blood, sampled in a trial of the OX40 agonist ivuxolimab. This clonotype originated in an adult with an advanced solid tumor such as melanoma, head and neck, liver or kidney cancer. The DNA of the CDR3 is TGTGCCAGCAGCTTAACCGCCGTCACTGAAGCTTTCTTT. It translates to CASSLTAVTEAFF.